This TCR beta chain was documented in a study of blood T cell repertoires in COVID-19 (dated by TCRdb to the early 2020s). With respect to the entire study: Collaborator samples came from the United States, Italy and Spain and covered acute and convalescent phases of COVID-19. The material from the prospective study consisted of cDNA or gDNA derived from T cells, B-cell-depleted T cells, or PBMCs. The dataset comprised deeply sampled blood TCRbeta repertoires from subjects exposed to, actively infected with, or recovered from COVID-19. The repertoires were made available in a free public database intended to serve as a resource for research on the immune response to SARS-CoV-2. Samples were obtained from the ongoing ImmuneRACE study (first 160 participants) and from roughly 1,300 subjects provided by 6 global collaborators. Nearly every sample came with metadata listing a de-identified subject ID, COVID-19 status, age in years and sex. Where available, HLA class I and class II types were obtained from metadata supplied by the sample provider rather than from assay-based typing. The full study reports these points: The quantity of clinical and demographic metadata differed by source and by participant and was supplied without curation.

The cysteine opens and the phenylalanine closes a CDR3 of 11 amino acids. Only the CDR3 DNA stays, 33 bases, in frame from base 1. According to the germline V gene (reference sequence), CDR1 reads DFQATT and CDR2 reads SNEGSKA. V is pared back by 6 bases and J by 6 bases, with 10 bases lying between the germline termini. The immunoSEQ Assay, a bias-controlled multiplex PCR, was used to amplify TCRbeta CDR3 regions from genomic DNA. Processing in the source paper ran as follows. Nucleated cell counts per sample were estimated from amplification of reference gene primers within the assay. To quantify the absolute abundance of each unique TCRbeta CDR3 rearrangement, sequence reads were collapsed and filtered. For each sample, productive Simpson clonality was calculated as the square root of Simpson's diversity index across productive rearrangements. TCRdb mirrors the immuneACCESS table, restricted to in-frame sequences. Some clones are absent from its copies; in checked studies, under half trace to an unresolved V gene, and the reason for the others is unknown. V and J calls and clone size are those listed in that table; D and trimming were worked out from the DNA. The sample contains fewer than 250,000 clones, 80% of them found a single time. The ten largest account for 6% to 8.5% of the sample.

Collaborating institutions collected whole blood in K2EDTA tubes following their own protocols. Collaborator samples were shipped for TCRbeta analysis as frozen whole blood, isolated PBMCs, or DNA extracted from either sample type. Remarks on this clone: This clone's antigen is unknown. No base qualities exist here, and no much larger clone lies one base off it.

Recombination joined TRBV20-1 with TRBJ2-3; the D gene is perhaps TRBD1, from 5 matching bases. The sample taken for sequencing was peripheral blood. The TCR was taken from a man aged 55 to 69 with acute or convalescent COVID-19. Here is the DNA: TGCAGTGCCCAGGGCCCGGATACGCAGTATTTT. It translates to CSAQGPDTQYF.